Listed below are T cell receptor beta chains from one sample, sequenced in a study of cytomegalovirus exposure and HLA in healthy donors. Profiling relied on immunoSEQ multiplex PCR, and the TCRdb table lists in-frame clones only, not all of them. Among around 180,000 clones listed, 84% were seen once. The sequenced sample was PBMCs. All receptors derive from a girl under 18 in good health and CMV-seropositive. Both conserved end residues are part of each CDR3. The D gene is left open where the match is weak. For some rows the clone size is stated as once, few or many, or as a class when expanded; others skip it.

TRBJ2-1,-,TRBV6-5,TRBD2,CASRSGTSHVEQFF,TGTGCCAGCAGATCCGGGACTAGCCACGTTGAGCAGTTCTTC
TRBJ2-1,-,TRBV7-9,TRBD1,CASSRTGGSYNEQFF,TGTGCCAGCAGCCGGACAGGGGGCTCCTACAATGAGCAGTTCTTC
TRBJ1-1,-,TRBV2,-,CASRRQVKVTDEAFF,TGTGCCAGCAGGAGACAAGTTAAGGTTACCGATGAAGCTTTCTTT
TRBJ1-2,-,TRBV6-5,TRBD1,CASRTTQGGDYGYTF,TGTGCCAGCAGGACCACACAGGGGGGGGACTATGGCTACACCTTC
TRBJ2-4,-,TRBV5-1,TRBD2,CASSTIAGGPSDKNIQYF,TGCGCCAGCAGCACCATAGCGGGGGGGCCCTCGGACAAAAACATTCAGTACTTC
TRBJ2-6,-,TRBV29-1,-,CSASGTPGANVLTF,TGCAGCGCCTCCGGGACACCTGGGGCCAACGTCCTGACTTTC
TRBJ2-7,-,TRBV29-1,-,CSALGGSYEQYF,TGCAGCGCATTGGGGGGCTCCTACGAGCAGTACTTC
TRBJ2-7,-,TRBV5-1,-,CASSFEGGYSYEQYF,TGCGCCAGCAGCTTCGAAGGGGGATACTCCTACGAGCAGTACTTC
TRBJ2-5,-,TRBV30,TRBD1,CAYWTGWEETQYF,TGTGCCTACTGGACAGGGTGGGAAGAGACCCAGTACTTC
TRBJ1-5,-,TRBV19,-,CASSIKGPQPQHF,TGTGCCAGTAGTATAAAGGGGCCTCAGCCCCAGCATTTT
TRBJ1-2,-,TRBV15,-,CATATNYGYTF,TGTGCCACTGCTACGAACTATGGCTACACCTTC
TRBJ2-3,-,TRBV9,-,CASSVEIAADTQYF,TGTGCCAGCAGCGTAGAGATAGCAGCGGATACGCAGTATTTT
TRBJ2-6,-,TRBV9,-,CASADISGANVLTF,TGTGCCAGCGCTGACATCTCTGGGGCCAACGTCCTGACTTTC
TRBJ2-3,-,TRBV5-5,TRBD1,CASSLDRGTDTQYF,TGTGCCAGCAGTTTGGACAGGGGGACAGATACGCAGTATTTT
TRBJ1-1,-,TRBV18,TRBD1,CASSPTAQGMDEAFF,TGTGCCAGCTCACCAACCGCACAGGGGATGGATGAAGCTTTCTTT
TRBJ1-3,-,TRBV4-2,TRBD1,CASSLPGQNSGNTIYF,TGTGCCAGCAGCCTTCCGGGACAGAACTCTGGAAACACCATATATTTT
TRBJ2-7,-,TRBV5-1,-,CASSPVPFGQYF,TGCGCCAGCAGCCCCGTCCCGTTCGGGCAGTACTTC
TRBJ1-4,-,TRBV7-9,-,CASSPGAGGINEKLFF,TGTGCCAGCAGCCCAGGGGCCGGGGGGATTAATGAAAAACTGTTTTTT
TRBJ1-3,-,TRBV7-9,-,CASSLAVAGSGNTIYF,TGTGCCAGCAGCTTAGCAGTAGCGGGCTCTGGAAACACCATATATTTT
TRBJ2-7,once,TRBV4-2,TRBD2,CASSSSSGGAAYF,TGTGCCAGCAGCTCCTCTAGCGGGGGGGCGGCGTACTTC
TRBJ2-7,-,TRBV6-5,TRBD1,CASSAGTALIEQYF,TGTGCCAGCAGTGCCGGGACAGCATTGATCGAGCAGTACTTC
TRBJ2-3,-,TRBV6-4,-,CASSITGTSNTDTQYF,TGTGCCAGCAGTATTACCGGGACTTCAAACACAGATACGCAGTATTTT
TRBJ2-6,-,TRBV6-6,-,CASSPSSSGANVLTF,TGTGCCAGCAGCCCTTCCAGCTCTGGGGCCAACGTCCTGACTTTC
TRBJ1-1,-,TRBV4-1,TRBD1,CASSQDGQVTYPEAFF,TGCGCCAGCAGCCAAGATGGACAGGTAACGTACCCTGAAGCTTTCTTT
TRBJ1-2,-,TRBV7-6,TRBD1,CASSLSDRVYGYGYTF,TGTGCCAGCAGCCTTTCGGACAGGGTGTACGGCTATGGCTACACCTTC
TRBJ1-3,-,TRBV4-1,-,CASSQDRGPSTIYF,TGCGCCAGCAGCCAAGATCGAGGGCCCAGCACCATATATTTT
TRBJ2-7,-,TRBV6-1,-,CASSEWAPYEQYF,TGTGCCAGCAGTGAATGGGCCCCATACGAGCAGTACTTC
TRBJ1-5,-,TRBV6-1,-,CASIGSGGQPQHF,TGTGCCAGCATCGGTAGCGGGGGACAGCCCCAGCATTTT
TRBJ2-7,few,TRBV5-1,-,CASSFGVPNSYEQYF,TGCGCCAGCAGCTTCGGGGTTCCCAACTCCTACGAGCAGTACTTC
TRBJ1-5,-,TRBV6-5,-,CASSYSYGDQPQHF,TGTGCCAGCAGTTACTCTTATGGAGATCAGCCCCAGCATTTT
TRBJ1-1,-,TRBV6-4,TRBD1,CASRDTTYRGPEVWALEAFF,TGTGCCAGCAGGGACACAACCTACAGGGGGCCGGAGGTCTGGGCACTTGAAGCTTTCTTT
TRBJ1-2,once,TRBV30,TRBD1,CAWSVLTGQLRKFYGYTF,TGTGCCTGGAGTGTACTAACGGGACAGCTTAGAAAATTCTATGGCTACACCTTC
TRBJ1-2,-,TRBV6-1,-,CASSERGLTERYTF,TGTGCCAGCAGTGAAAGGGGCCTCACCGAACGCTACACCTTC